This TCR beta chain was identified during a study of chemoradiotherapy in HPV16-positive cancers. As to this clone: Antigen unknown.

Repertoires were sampled repeatedly during chemoradiotherapy. Overall study findings and caveats: Functional assays defining HPV-specific T cells used only a couple of HPV16-positive patients. During treatment, candidate HPV-specific clones and E7-related motifs expanded in tumor. For HPV16-positive patients, expanding HPV-responsive T cells associated with longer recurrence-free survival.

The data were produced by immunoSEQ multiplex PCR, yet TCRdb's version contains in-frame clones alone and is incomplete. This table has around 5,000 clones, 90% appearing once. Specimen: tumor tissue, collected from a patient who underwent chemoradiotherapy. The sequence was obtained from a human donor with HPV-associated anogenital cancer.

CDR3: CASSFTGTGGYEQYF. CDR3 DNA sequence: TGTGCCAGCAGTTTCACCGGGACAGGGGGGTACGAGCAGTACTTC. This chain links TRBV28 with TRBJ2-7, with 11 bases identical to TRBD1. The CDR3 consists of 15 residues. Germline CDR1 reads MDHEN; CDR2 reads SYDVKM. The junction had 5 bases not matched to a gene; V was cut back by 3 bases and J by 4 bases. The full variable domain, completed using reference TRBV28 and TRBJ2-7, is DVKVTQSSRYLVKRTGEKVFLECVQDMDHENMFWYRQDPGLGLRLIYFSYDVKMKEKGDIPEGYSVSREKKERFSLILESASTNQTSMYLCASSFTGTGGYEQYFGPGTRLTVT.